The clone carrying this T cell receptor (beta chain) is a singleton in its sample. An amount of RNA that ranged from 0.5 to 1 ug was reverse transcribed with random hexamers. Across 54 Vbeta and 13 Jbeta, immunoSEQ multiplex PCR amplified TCR beta CDR3. MiXCR was run by TCRdb on the immunoSEQ multiplex PCR reads, yielding one entry per CDR3 protein. Of 95,000 to 150,000 distinct CDR3 sequences listed, 90% to 95% are singletons. These data belong to a study of CD8 T cells in Susac syndrome. Germline CDR1 reads SGHVS; CDR2 reads FQNEAQ. This CDR3 has 16 amino acids. Trimming stripped 3 bases from V and 4 bases from J, with 16 bases between.

The chain joins TRBV7-8 to TRBJ1-5; possibly TRBD1 for D (6 bases). The TCR sequence derives from a human donor with Susac syndrome. What was sequenced was CD8+ T cells from PBMCs. The CDR3 spells CASSFRGRGVNQPQHF. CDR3 nucleotide sequence: TGTGCCAGCAGCTTCAGGGGACGCGGGGTGAATCAGCCCCAGCATTTT.